This paragraph covers one T cell receptor beta chain sequence. The record originates from a study of brain metastases from non-small cell lung cancer. The data were produced by immunoSEQ multiplex PCR, yet TCRdb's version contains in-frame clones alone and is incomplete. The sample records roughly 2,300 clones, more than 70% being singletons. Deletions cut 2 bases from V and 4 bases from J, with 3 bases between. CDR1 and CDR2 (germline): KGHDR, SFDVKD. The CDR3 runs to 12 residues. The origin of this receptor is a donor aged 40 or older with non-small cell lung cancer. V is TRBV24-1 and J is TRBJ2-3; no clear D. The source material was tumor-adjacent normal tissue. CDR3 DNA: TGTGCCACCAGTGATTACTCAGATACGCAGTATTTT. It translates to CATSDYSDTQYF.